This T cell receptor beta chain comes out of a study of blood T cell repertoires in COVID-19. Overall study: Acute and convalescent COVID-19 samples came from the United States, Italy and Spain. Sample material is recorded as cDNA or gDNA derived from T cells, B-cell-depleted T cells, or PBMCs.

This clone has a single count. In the study's own analysis: From reference gene primer amplification, estimates of nucleated cell counts were derived. Only in-frame clones appear in the TCRdb table, and some are missing; sequencing was by immunoSEQ multiplex PCR. V, J and clone size are taken as reported in that table, and D and trimming were inferred from the DNA itself. Found here are around 100,000 clones, 85% to 90% of them singletons; the top ten hold 4.5% to 5.5%. There are 13 residues in the CDR3. Sequenced material: peripheral blood. This sequence was found in a human donor in a cohort sampled during active COVID-19. The chain is built from TRBV21-1 and TRBJ1-1; the D call in the table, TRBD1, was not verified against the DNA. TRBV21-1 is noted as a pseudogene. The CDR3 bases are TGTGCCAGCAGCAGCCGACAGGACGTAAGGGCTTTCTTT. Residues: CASSSRQDVRAFF.